This record concerns one T cell receptor beta chain sequence. The data were obtained in a study of control samples from healthy donors and cancer patients. The length of the CDR3 is 14 residues. Trimming took 3 bases from V and 0 from J, leaving 5 bases between them. Germline V gene data show CDR1 as MNHEY and CDR2 as SMNVEV (reference sequence). The protocol was immunoSEQ multiplex PCR, while the TCRdb copy is restricted to in-frame clones and leaves out a portion. The data contain 100,000 to 150,000 clones, roughly 90% of them singletons. The sequenced sample consisted of blood. The V gene is TRBV27, the J gene TRBJ2-2, with no clear D. This clonotype originated in a man between 18 and 29 years old in good health. DNA of the CDR3: TGTGCCAGCAGTTTGACATCGAACACCGGGGAGCTGTTTTTT. Protein: CASSLTSNTGELFF.